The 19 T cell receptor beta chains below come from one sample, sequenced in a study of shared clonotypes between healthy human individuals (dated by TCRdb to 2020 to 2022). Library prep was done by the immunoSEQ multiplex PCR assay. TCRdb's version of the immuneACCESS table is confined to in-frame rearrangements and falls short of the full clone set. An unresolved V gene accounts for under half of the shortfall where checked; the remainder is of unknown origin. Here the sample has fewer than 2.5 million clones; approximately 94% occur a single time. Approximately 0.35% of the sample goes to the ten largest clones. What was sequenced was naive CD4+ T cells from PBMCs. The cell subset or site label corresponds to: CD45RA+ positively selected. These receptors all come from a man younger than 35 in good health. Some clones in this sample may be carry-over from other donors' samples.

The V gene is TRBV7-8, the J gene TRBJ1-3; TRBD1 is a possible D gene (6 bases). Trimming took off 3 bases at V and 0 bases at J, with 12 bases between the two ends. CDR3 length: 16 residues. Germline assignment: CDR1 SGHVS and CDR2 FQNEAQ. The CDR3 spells CASSFTTGPSGNTIYF. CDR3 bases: TGTGCCAGCAGCTTCACGACAGGTCCCTCTGGAAACACCATATATTTT.

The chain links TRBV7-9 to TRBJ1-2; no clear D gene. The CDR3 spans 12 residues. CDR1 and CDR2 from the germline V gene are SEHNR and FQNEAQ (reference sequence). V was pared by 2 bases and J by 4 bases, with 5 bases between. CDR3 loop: CASSLTIYGYTF. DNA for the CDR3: TGTGCCAGCAGCTTAACAATCTATGGCTACACCTTC.

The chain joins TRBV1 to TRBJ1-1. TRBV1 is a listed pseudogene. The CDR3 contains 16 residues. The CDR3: CTSSQDPRDGYTEAFF. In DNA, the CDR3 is TGCACCAGCAGCCAAGATCCGAGGGATGGGTACACTGAAGCTTTCTTT.

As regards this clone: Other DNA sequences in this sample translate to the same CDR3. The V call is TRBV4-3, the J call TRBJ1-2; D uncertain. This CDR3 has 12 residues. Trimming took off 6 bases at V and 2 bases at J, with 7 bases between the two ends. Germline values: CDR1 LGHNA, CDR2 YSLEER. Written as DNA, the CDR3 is TGCGCCAGCAGTCAACAGAACTATGGCTACACCTTC. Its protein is CASSQQNYGYTF.

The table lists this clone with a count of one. The CDR3 is CASSKGDGTTGYF. DNA of the CDR3: TGTGCCAGCAGCAAAGGCGATGGGACTACTGGGTACTTC. V usage is TRBV9 and J usage is TRBJ2-7; 7 bases match TRBD2. This CDR3 is 13 amino acids long. Trimming took 4 bases from V and 12 from J; bases not matched to a gene: 13. In germline, CDR1 is SGDLS, CDR2 YYNGEE.

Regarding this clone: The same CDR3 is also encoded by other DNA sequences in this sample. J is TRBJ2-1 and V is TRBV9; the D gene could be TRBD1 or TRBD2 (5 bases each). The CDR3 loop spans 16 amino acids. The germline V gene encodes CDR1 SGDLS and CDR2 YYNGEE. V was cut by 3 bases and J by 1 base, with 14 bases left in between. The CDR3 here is CASSALGGGSYNEQFF. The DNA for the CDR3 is TGTGCCAGCAGCGCCCTTGGTGGGGGATCCTACAATGAGCAGTTCTTC.

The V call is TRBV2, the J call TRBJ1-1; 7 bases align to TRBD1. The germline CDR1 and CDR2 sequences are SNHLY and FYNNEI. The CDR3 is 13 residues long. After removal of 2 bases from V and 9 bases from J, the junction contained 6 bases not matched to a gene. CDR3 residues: CASSESGTEKAFF. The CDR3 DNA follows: TGTGCCAGCAGTGAATCTGGGACAGAAAAAGCTTTCTTT.

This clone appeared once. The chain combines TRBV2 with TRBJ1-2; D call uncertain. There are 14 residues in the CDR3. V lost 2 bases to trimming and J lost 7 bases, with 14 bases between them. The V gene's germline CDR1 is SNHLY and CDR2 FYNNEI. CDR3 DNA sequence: TGTGCCAGCAGTGAAAGGACTTTCGGGTTTGGCTACACCTTC. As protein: CASSERTFGFGYTF.

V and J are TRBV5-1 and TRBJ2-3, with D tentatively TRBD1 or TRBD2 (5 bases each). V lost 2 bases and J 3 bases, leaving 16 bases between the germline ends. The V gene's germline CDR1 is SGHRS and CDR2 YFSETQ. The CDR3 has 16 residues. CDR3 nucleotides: TGCGCCAGCAGCTTCGTAGGGCAGGGAGTGACAGATACGCAGTATTTT. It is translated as CASSFVGQGVTDTQYF. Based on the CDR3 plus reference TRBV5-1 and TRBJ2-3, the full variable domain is KAGVTQTPRYLIKTRGQQVTLSCSPISGHRSVSWYQQTPGQGLQFLFEYFSETQRNKGNFPGRFSGRQFSNSRSEMNVSTLELGDSALYLCASSFVGQGVTDTQYFGPGTRLTVL.

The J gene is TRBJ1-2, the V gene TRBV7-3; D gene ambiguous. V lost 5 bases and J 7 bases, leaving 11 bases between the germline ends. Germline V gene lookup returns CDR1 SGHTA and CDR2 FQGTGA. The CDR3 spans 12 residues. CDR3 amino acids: CASSLDGFGYTF. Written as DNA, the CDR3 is TGTGCCAGCAGCCTGGACGGCTTTGGCTACACCTTC.

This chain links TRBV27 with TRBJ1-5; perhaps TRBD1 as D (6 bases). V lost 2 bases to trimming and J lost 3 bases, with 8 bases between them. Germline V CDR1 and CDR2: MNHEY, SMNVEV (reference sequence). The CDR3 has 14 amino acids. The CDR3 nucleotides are TGTGCCAGCAGTTTAGGACAGTTCAATCAGCCCCAGCATTTT. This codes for CASSLGQFNQPQHF.

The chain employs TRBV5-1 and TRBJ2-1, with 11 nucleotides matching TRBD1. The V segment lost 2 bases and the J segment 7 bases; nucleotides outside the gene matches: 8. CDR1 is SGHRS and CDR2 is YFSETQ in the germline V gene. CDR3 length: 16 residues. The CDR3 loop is CASSFTGQGARNEQFF. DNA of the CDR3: TGCGCCAGCAGCTTTACCGGACAGGGGGCGCGGAATGAGCAGTTCTTC.

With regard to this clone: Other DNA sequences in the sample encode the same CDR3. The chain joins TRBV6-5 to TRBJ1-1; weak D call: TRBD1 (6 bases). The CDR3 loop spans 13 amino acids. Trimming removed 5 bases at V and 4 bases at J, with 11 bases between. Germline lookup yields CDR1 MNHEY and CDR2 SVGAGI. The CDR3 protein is CASSRGGGTEAFF. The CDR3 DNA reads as TGTGCCAGCAGTAGGGGGGGTGGCACTGAAGCTTTCTTT.

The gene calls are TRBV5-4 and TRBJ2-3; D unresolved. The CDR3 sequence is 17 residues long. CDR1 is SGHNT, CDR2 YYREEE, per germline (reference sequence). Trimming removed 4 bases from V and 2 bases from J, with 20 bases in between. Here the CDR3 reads CASSRQPGRATTDTQYF. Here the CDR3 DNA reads TGTGCCAGCAGCCGACAACCGGGCCGCGCTACCACAGATACGCAGTATTTT.

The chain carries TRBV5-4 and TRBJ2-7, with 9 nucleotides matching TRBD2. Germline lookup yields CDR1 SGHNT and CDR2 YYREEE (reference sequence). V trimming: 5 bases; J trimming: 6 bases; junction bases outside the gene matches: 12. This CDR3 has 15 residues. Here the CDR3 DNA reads TGTGCCAGCAGATTAACCGGGACTAGCAATGCCGAGCAGTACTTC. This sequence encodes CASRLTGTSNAEQYF.

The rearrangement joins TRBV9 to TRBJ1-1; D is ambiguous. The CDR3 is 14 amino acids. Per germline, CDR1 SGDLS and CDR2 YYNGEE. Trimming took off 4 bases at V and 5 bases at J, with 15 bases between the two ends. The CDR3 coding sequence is TGTGCCAGCAGCCCTCCCGGGGTACAGACTGAAGCTTTCTTT. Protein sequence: CASSPPGVQTEAFF.

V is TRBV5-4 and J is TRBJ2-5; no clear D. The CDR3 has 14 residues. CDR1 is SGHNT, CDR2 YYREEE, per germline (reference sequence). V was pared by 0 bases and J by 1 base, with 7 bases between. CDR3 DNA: TGTGCCAGCAGCTTGGCCCCCAGCCAAGAGACCCAGTACTTC. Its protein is CASSLAPSQETQYF.

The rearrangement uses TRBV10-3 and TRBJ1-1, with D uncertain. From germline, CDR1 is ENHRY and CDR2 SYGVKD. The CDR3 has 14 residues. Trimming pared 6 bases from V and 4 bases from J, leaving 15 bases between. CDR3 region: CAISPDGRATEAFF. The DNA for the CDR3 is TGTGCCATCAGCCCCGACGGGCGGGCCACTGAAGCTTTCTTT.

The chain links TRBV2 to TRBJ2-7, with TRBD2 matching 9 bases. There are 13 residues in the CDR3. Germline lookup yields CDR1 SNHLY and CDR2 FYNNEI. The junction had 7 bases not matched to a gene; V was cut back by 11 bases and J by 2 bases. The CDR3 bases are TGTGCCGGAAGAGCGGGAGGCACCTACGAGCAGTACTTC. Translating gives CAGRAGGTYEQYF.